The 18 T cell receptor beta chains below all came from one sample that was sequenced in a study of technical replicates of blood from a handful of donors. Libraries were prepared by immunoSEQ multiplex PCR; TCRdb keeps only in-frame clonotypes and omits some of them. The repertoire holds some 74,000 clones, roughly 92% seen once, with roughly 0.36% in the top ten. What was sequenced was T cells isolated from PBMCs. Source of these receptors: a human donor in good health.

This chain links TRBV6-5 with TRBJ1-1, with 7 bases aligning to TRBD1. V was pared by 7 bases and J by 5 bases, with 4 bases of the junction left unmatched. The germline V gene encodes CDR1 MNHEY and CDR2 SVGAGI. The CDR3 loop spans 12 amino acids. The CDR3 loop reads CASKSGGTEAFF. Written as DNA, the CDR3 is TGTGCCAGCAAGTCAGGGGGGACTGAAGCTTTCTTT.

The V and J genes are TRBV30 and TRBJ2-2; the D is unclear. Germline loops: CDR1 GTSNPN, CDR2 SVGIG (reference sequence). V dropped 0 bases and J dropped 4 bases, with 9 bases sitting between them. The CDR3 covers 14 residues. The CDR3 DNA reads TGTGCCTGGAGTGTTCGCCTATTCACCGGGGAGCTGTTTTTT. Residues: CAWSVRLFTGELFF.

V is TRBV5-1 and J is TRBJ2-7; perhaps TRBD2 as D (6 bases). Germline values: CDR1 SGHRS, CDR2 YFSETQ. The CDR3 spans 14 residues. V gave up 0 bases and J gave up 6 bases, with 13 bases separating them. The CDR3 protein is CASSLAAGSSEQYF. The CDR3 DNA follows: TGCGCCAGCAGCTTGGCCGCGGGGTCGAGCGAGCAGTACTTC.

The chain is built from TRBV12-5 and TRBJ2-7, with D hard to call. The CDR3 consists of 15 residues. Per germline, CDR1 LGHNT and CDR2 FRNRAP. Trimming removed 0 bases at V and 3 bases at J, with 12 bases between. The CDR3 coding sequence is TGTGCTAGTGGTTTGGTACGCACACCCAACTACGAGCAGTACTTC. It specifies CASGLVRTPNYEQYF.

The chain combines TRBV9 with TRBJ2-7, with D maybe TRBD2 (7 bases). This CDR3 has 15 amino acids. CDR1 and CDR2 from the germline V gene are SGDLS and YYNGEE. Trimming cost V 3 bases and J 4 bases, with 17 bases left between them. The CDR3 spells CASSAIPRGGYEQYF. The CDR3, as DNA: TGTGCCAGCAGCGCTATACCGAGGGGGGGTTACGAGCAGTACTTC.

This chain links TRBV14 with TRBJ2-5; D might be TRBD1 (5 bases). The germline V and J ends were trimmed by 2 bases and 2 bases, with 15 bases remaining between them. Germline CDR1 is SGHDN and CDR2 is FVKESK. This CDR3 is 16 amino acids long. The CDR3 DNA sequence: TGTGCCAGCAGCCAAACACAACAGGTCCATCAAGAGACCCAGTACTTC. This sequence encodes CASSQTQQVHQETQYF.

This chain uses TRBV7-6 with TRBJ2-5; 7 nucleotides match TRBD2. After removal of 0 bases from V and 4 bases from J, the junction contained 5 bases not matched to a gene. The germline CDR1 and CDR2 sequences are SGHVS and FNYEAQ. CDR3 length: 15 amino acids. The CDR3 loop is CASSLAGREAETQYF. For the CDR3, the DNA is TGTGCCAGCAGCTTAGCAGGACGGGAGGCAGAGACCCAGTACTTC.

The rearrangement joins TRBV10-3 to TRBJ1-2, with D maybe TRBD1 (6 bases). This CDR3 is 14 amino acids long. Germline V gives CDR1 ENHRY, CDR2 SYGVKD. Trimming cost V 3 bases and J 7 bases, with 15 bases left between them. The CDR3: CAISDPYRVFGYTF. The CDR3 coding sequence is TGTGCCATCAGTGATCCTTACAGGGTATTTGGCTACACCTTC.

J is TRBJ1-4 and V is TRBV10-3; unclear D gene. Germline lookup yields CDR1 ENHRY and CDR2 SYGVKD. Trimming removed 4 bases from V and 4 bases from J, with 7 bases in between. The CDR3 length is 13 residues. In nucleotides, the CDR3 is TGTGCCATCAGTGGCCGGGATAATGAAAAACTGTTTTTT. It encodes CAISGRDNEKLFF.

This chain joins TRBV28 and TRBJ2-7; D is ambiguous. Trimming stripped 4 bases from V and 3 bases from J, with 16 bases between. CDR3 size: 15 residues. Germline assignment: CDR1 MDHEN and CDR2 SYDVKM. CDR3 amino acids: CASSSYRLPIYEQYF. CDR3 in DNA: TGTGCCAGCAGTTCGTATAGACTGCCCATCTACGAGCAGTACTTC. The variable domain in full, with the rest retrieved from reference TRBV28 and TRBJ2-7, is DVKVTQSSRYLVKRTGEKVFLECVQDMDHENMFWYRQDPGLGLRLIYFSYDVKMKEKGDIPEGYSVSREKKERFSLILESASTNQTSMYLCASSSYRLPIYEQYFGPGTRLTVT.

The V gene is TRBV9, the J gene TRBJ2-5; D perhaps matches TRBD2 (6 bases). This CDR3 region has 14 residues. The germline V and J ends were trimmed by 4 bases and 1 base, with 11 bases remaining between them. Germline values: CDR1 SGDLS, CDR2 YYNGEE. The CDR3 nucleotides are TGTGCCAGCAGCCCCCGGGACTTCCAAGAGACCCAGTACTTC. As protein: CASSPRDFQETQYF.

This chain connects TRBV6-5 to TRBJ2-7; D ambiguous. CDR1 and CDR2 (germline): MNHEY, SVGAGI. V was clipped by 6 bases and J by 0 bases, with 12 bases between them. This CDR3 has 14 amino acids. The CDR3: CASSRSRGSYEQYF. The CDR3 DNA reads TGTGCCAGCAGCCGCTCAAGAGGCTCCTACGAGCAGTACTTC.

This clone was observed a handful of times. The chain links TRBV7-8 to TRBJ1-5; D unresolved. The CDR3 spans 13 residues. Trimming removed 3 bases from V and 3 bases from J, with 6 bases in between. Germline-derived CDR1 and CDR2 are SGHVS and FQNEAQ. The CDR3: CASSFGNNQPQHF. In nucleotides, the CDR3 is TGTGCCAGCAGCTTCGGGAACAATCAGCCCCAGCATTTT.

The chain has TRBV10-2 and TRBJ1-2, with D hard to call. The CDR3 length is 14 residues. V lost 2 bases and J 5 bases, leaving 12 bases between the germline ends. The germline V gene encodes CDR1 WSHSY and CDR2 SAAADI. The CDR3 coding sequence is TGCGCCAGCAGTGAGGTTGGTGGAGGGTATGGCTACACCTTC. Protein: CASSEVGGGYGYTF.

The chain joins TRBV6-5 to TRBJ1-1; maybe TRBD1 (5 bases). The V gene lost 4 bases and the J gene lost 1 base, with 10 bases spanning the gap. Germline V gene lookup returns CDR1 MNHEY and CDR2 SVGAGI. The CDR3 extends over 14 amino acids. The CDR3 nucleotides read TGTGCCAGCAGTTGGACGACAGAGAACACTGAAGCTTTCTTT. Amino acids: CASSWTTENTEAFF.

This chain links TRBV14 with TRBJ1-3; a possible D gene is TRBD1 (6 bases). V was trimmed by 4 bases and J by 0 bases, leaving 10 bases between them. Germline V lookup: CDR1 SGHDN, CDR2 FVKESK. The CDR3 has 15 amino acids. CDR3 coding DNA: TGTGCCAGCAGCCTAGGACAGCACTCTGGAAACACCATATATTTT. It specifies CASSLGQHSGNTIYF. Combining the CDR3 with reference TRBV14 and TRBJ1-3 gives the whole variable domain EAGVTQFPSHSVIEKGQTVTLRCDPISGHDNLYWYRRVMGKEIKFLLHFVKESKQDESGMPNNRFLAERTGGTYSTLKVQPAELEDSGVYFCASSLGQHSGNTIYFGEGSWLTVV.

Written as DNA, the CDR3 is TGTGCCAGCTCACCAGGGACAGGGGCCTACGAGCAGTACTTC. It codes for CASSPGTGAYEQYF. The V call is TRBV18, the J call TRBJ2-7, with 10 bases aligning to TRBD1. The J segment lost 2 bases and the V segment lost 2 bases, leaving 0 bases of the junction unmatched. The CDR3 runs to 14 residues. CDR1 KGHSH and CDR2 LQKENI come from the germline V gene.

V usage is TRBV10-2 and J usage is TRBJ1-2; D is possibly TRBD1 (6 bases). The CDR3 is 15 residues long. Germline V CDR1 and CDR2: WSHSY, SAAADI. The V and J ends lost 6 bases and 0 bases respectively, with 14 bases between them. The CDR3: CASRREGVANYGYTF. The CDR3 region has the DNA TGCGCCAGCAGGAGAGAGGGGGTGGCTAACTATGGCTACACCTTC.